One T cell receptor beta chain is described in this entry. The target antigen is unknown. Patients with autoimmune history or systemic immunosuppression were excluded. Collection of blood occurred at baseline, at cycle 4 day 1, and at cycle 7 day 1. TCRdb keeps only in-frame clones here, not all; method: immunoSEQ multiplex PCR. The sample gives 55,000 to 60,000 clones, 93% of which show up once; approximately 18% is in the top ten. V lost 10 bases to trimming and J lost 3 bases; unmatched junction nucleotides: 5. Germline CDR1 reads LNHDA; CDR2 reads SQIVND (reference sequence). The CDR3 runs 13 residues. The record originates from a study of OX40 agonist ivuxolimab in advanced cancers. Findings of the study overall: No determination was made of the antigen specificity of the expanded peripheral T cells.

This specimen consisted of CD4+ or CD8+ T cells sorted from blood, obtained in a trial of the OX40 agonist ivuxolimab. The receptor was derived from an adult with an advanced solid tumor such as melanoma, head and neck, liver or kidney cancer. This chain joins TRBV19 and TRBJ2-1; the match to TRBD2 covers 8 bases. The CDR3 spells CATKRESYNEQFF. The CDR3 DNA reads TGTGCCACGAAGCGGGAGAGCTACAATGAGCAGTTCTTC.